This T cell receptor beta chain was sequenced in a study of blood T cell repertoires in COVID-19 (dated by TCRdb to the early 2020s). About the study as a whole: The collaborator samples originated in the United States, Italy and Spain and spanned the acute and convalescent phases of COVID-19. Samples were obtained from the ongoing ImmuneRACE study (first 160 participants) and from over a thousand subjects provided by 6 global collaborators. The repertoires were made available in a free public database intended to serve as a resource for research on the immune response to SARS-CoV-2. Subjects who had been exposed to COVID-19, were actively infected with it, or had recovered from it provided the deeply sampled blood TCRbeta repertoires that made up the dataset. The prospective study material was composed of cDNA or gDNA derived from T cells, B-cell-depleted T cells, or PBMCs. Where available, HLA class I and class II types were obtained from metadata supplied by the sample provider rather than from assay-based typing. The sample metadata nearly always contained a de-identified subject ID, COVID-19 status, age in years and sex.

The immunoSEQ Assay, a bias-controlled multiplex PCR, was used to amplify TCRbeta CDR3 regions from genomic DNA. The study's processing was this. Nucleated cell counts per sample were estimated from amplification of reference gene primers within the assay. To quantify the absolute abundance of each unique TCRbeta CDR3 rearrangement, sequence reads were collapsed and filtered. For each sample, productive Simpson clonality was calculated as the square root of Simpson's diversity index over productive rearrangements. Drawn from immuneACCESS, this table holds only the in-frame rearrangements with V and J called that TCRdb kept. Clones are partly lost; checked studies trace under half to an unresolved V gene and leave the rest unexplained. The V and J calls and clone size were taken over from that table, and D and trimming were inferred from the DNA. The sample table shows some 180,000 clones, and approximately 83% are seen once. The ten largest clones take up approximately 10% of the sample.

Whole blood was collected in K2EDTA tubes by collaborating institutions according to the institutions' own protocols. For TCRbeta analysis, collaborators shipped samples as frozen whole blood, isolated PBMCs, or DNA extracted from either of those sample types. As regards this clone: Its recognized antigen is unknown. Base qualities are not recorded, but no much larger clone differs from it by a single base.

V is reduced by 6 bases and J by 2 bases, leaving a spacing of 10 bases between them. Via the germline V gene, CDR1 is ENHRY and CDR2 SYGVKD. Spanning cysteine to phenylalanine, the CDR3 consists of 13 amino acids. CDR3 DNA is the only sequence kept; it has 39 bases, read in frame from the first base. Findings and caveats that apply to the study as a whole: The amount of clinical and demographic metadata varied by source and participant and was provided uncurated.

Source material: peripheral blood. The chain couples TRBV10-3 to TRBJ1-1, with the D gene not clear enough to name. The sequence was obtained from an older man with active or convalescent COVID-19. CDR3 reads: CAIRTVPNTEAFF. The base sequence is TGTGCCATCAGAACAGTCCCAAACACTGAAGCTTTCTTT.